A single sample is the source of the 7 T cell receptor beta chains below, sequenced in a study of T cell repertoires in cytomegalovirus infection. Antigens for these TCRs are unknown. TCRdb re-analysed the reads in MiXCR, keeping a single row per CDR3 protein. The table records around 900,000 distinct CDR3 sequences, around 30% of them present only once. The sample in question was cultured CD8+ T cells from PBMCs, obtained from culture after CMV antigen stimulation. Source of these receptors: a human donor in good health (CMV status not recorded). Some clones in this sample may be carry-over from other donors' samples.

There are a few counts of this clonotype. The chain joins TRBV7-2 to TRBJ1-2; D might be TRBD1 (6 bases). Germline CDR1 and CDR2: SGHTA and FQGNSA. Between the trimmed V and J ends, which lost 1 base and 7 bases, there was a span of 10 bases. CDR3 length: 13 amino acids. This chain's CDR3 is CASSLEGDGGYTF. The CDR3 DNA is TGTGCCAGCAGCTTAGAGGGGGATGGTGGCTACACCTTC.

The rearrangement joins TRBV7-6 to TRBJ1-1; 7 bases are a match to TRBD1. CDR1 SGHVS and CDR2 FNYEAQ come from the germline V gene. The CDR3 contains 17 residues. J was trimmed by 0 bases and V by 5 bases; bases with no gene match: 12. The CDR3 reads CASSPTRDRSMNTEAFF. The CDR3 DNA sequence: TGTGCCAGCAGCCCCACTCGGGACAGAAGTATGAACACTGAAGCTTTCTTT.

The CDR3 region is CASSFKRGPWEQFF. CDR3 coding DNA: TGTGCCAGCAGTTTTAAGCGGGGGCCATGGGAGCAGTTCTTC. This chain joins TRBV28 and TRBJ2-1, with TRBD2 matching over 8 bases. This CDR3 has 14 amino acids. The junction had 8 bases not matched to a gene; V was cut back by 3 bases and J by 10 bases. Germline CDR1 reads MDHEN; CDR2 reads SYDVKM.

This clonotype was observed once. A clone one base away is much larger, so this may be a read error. The chain employs TRBV7-2 and TRBJ2-7; 9 bases line up with TRBD1. Germline V gene sequence: CDR1 SGHTA, CDR2 FQGNSA. The junction had 15 bases not matched to a gene; V was cut back by 2 bases and J by 4 bases. This CDR3 is 18 amino acids long. CDR3 bases: TGTGCCAGCAGCTTATCTCTATTAACCGGGACAGGGATTTACGAGCAGTACTTC. Residues: CASSLSLLTGTGIYEQYF.

This clonotype was observed a handful of times. The rearrangement uses TRBV5-8 and TRBJ2-7, with a weak D call TRBD2 (5 bases). V gave up 4 bases and J gave up 6 bases, with 17 bases separating them. CDR3 length: 14 amino acids. Germline CDR1 reads SGHTS; CDR2 reads YDEGEE. CDR3 protein: CASSEDQPGFEQYV. The CDR3 region has the DNA TGTGCCAGCAGCGAGGATCAACCGGGATTCGAGCAGTACGTC.

The chain is built from TRBV6-2 or TRBV6-3 and TRBJ2-3; D gene ambiguous. Germline V gene sequence: CDR1 MNHEY, CDR2 SVGEGT. Trimming stripped 2 bases from V and 8 bases from J, with 5 bases between. The CDR3 has 11 residues. The CDR3 is CASSYDRTQYF. CDR3 sequence (DNA): TGTGCCAGCAGTTACGACCGTACGCAGTATTTT.

The table lists this clonotype with many counts. V and J are TRBV6-5 and TRBJ2-7; 7 bases agree with TRBD1. Germline V gives CDR1 MNHEY, CDR2 SVGAGI. V dropped 4 bases and J dropped 0; count of bases not matched to a gene: 3. The length of the CDR3 is 14 residues. The CDR3 loop reads CASSLTGSSYEQYV. The DNA of the CDR3 is TGTGCCAGCAGTTTGACAGGGAGCTCCTACGAGCAGTACGTC.